What follows are 2 T cell receptor beta chains derived from one specimen sequenced in a study of cytomegalovirus exposure and HLA in healthy donors. PCR involved 60 Vbeta and 13 Jbeta primers. TCRdb's copy holds only in-frame clones and misses some; the assay was immunoSEQ multiplex PCR. The sample gives about 120,000 clones, over 65% of which show up once; about 3.5% is in the top ten. Sequenced sample: PBMCs. The source is a woman aged 25 to 39 in good health and CMV-seropositive.

This clone has only one observation. The junction differs from germline at one of its ends, possibly a read error. CDR3 nucleotides: TGTTCCAGCAGACCTGGGCTCTCTCGGGGCGAGCAGTACTTC. It encodes CSSRPGLSRGEQYF. The chain recombines TRBV7-9 with TRBJ2-7; maybe TRBD2 (5 bases). Germline CDR1 is SEHNR and CDR2 is FQNEAQ (reference sequence). CDR3 size: 14 residues. The whole variable domain, filled in from reference TRBV7-9 and TRBJ2-7, reads DTGVSQNPRHKITKRGQNVTFRCDPISEHNRLYWYRQTLGQGPEFLTYFQNEAQLEKSRLLSDRFSAERPKGSFSTLEIQRTEQGDSAMYLCSSRPGLSRGEQYFGPGTRLTVT.

V and J are TRBV10-3 and TRBJ1-6; no reliable D call. The V end was cut by 4 bases, the J end by 7 bases, with 11 bases between. This CDR3 region has 14 residues. The germline V gene encodes CDR1 ENHRY and CDR2 SYGVKD. CDR3 coding DNA: TGTGCCATCAGTGTGGCACCGCGGAATTCACCCCTCCACTTT. Translated: CAISVAPRNSPLHF.